Shown below are 18 T cell receptor beta chains from a single sample sequenced in a study of blood T cell repertoires in COVID-19. Produced via immunoSEQ multiplex PCR; TCRdb's table is partial and in-frame only. Of 150,000 to 250,000 clones in the sample, roughly 83% were seen once. Sequenced sample: peripheral blood. The receptors here all came from a woman aged 40-49 years with COVID-19, enrolled during active disease.

There are a few counts of this clone. The V call is TRBV27, the J call TRBJ2-7; 7 positions agree with TRBD1. The J segment lost 1 base and the V segment lost 5 bases, leaving 5 bases of the junction unmatched. CDR1 is MNHEY, CDR2 SMNVEV, per germline (reference sequence). This CDR3 region has 14 residues. The CDR3 bases are TGTGCCAGCAGTCCCCGGGACAGATCCTACGAGCAGTACTTC. It translates to CASSPRDRSYEQYF.

V is TRBV27 and J is TRBJ1-6; tentative D call: TRBD1 (6 bases). V shed 3 bases and J shed 10 bases, with 10 bases lying between them. This CDR3 is 13 amino acids long. Germline assignment: CDR1 MNHEY and CDR2 SMNVEV (reference sequence). The CDR3 DNA sequence: TGTGCCAGCAGTTTTCCAGGGGTATCACCCCTCCACTTT. Residues: CASSFPGVSPLHF.

The rearrangement links TRBV3-1 (or the pseudogene TRBV3-2) to TRBJ2-3, with D maybe TRBD1 (5 bases). V was pared by 5 bases and J by 5 bases, with 11 bases between. This CDR3 spans 13 amino acids. The V gene's germline CDR1 is LGHDT and CDR2 YNNKEL (reference sequence). DNA for the CDR3: TGTGCCAGCAGCGCGATTCAGGGAGATACGCAGTATTTT. This codes for CASSAIQGDTQYF.

The chain recombines TRBV25-1 with TRBJ1-5; D remains unclear. V gave up 4 bases and J gave up 0 bases, with 7 bases separating them. Germline V gene sequence: CDR1 MGHDK, CDR2 SYGVNS. The CDR3 is 14 residues long. The CDR3 sequence: CASSVQLSNQPQHF. CDR3 in DNA: TGTGCCAGCAGTGTACAGCTTAGCAATCAGCCCCAGCATTTT.

This clone was picked up a small number of times. The chain has TRBV10-1 and TRBJ1-2; unclear D gene. V was pared by 0 bases and J by 4 bases, with 12 bases between. The CDR3 spans 15 residues. CDR1 is WNHNN and CDR2 is SYGVQD in the germline V gene (reference sequence). CDR3 sequence: CASSESAGSFYGYTF. Here the CDR3 DNA reads TGCGCCAGCAGTGAGTCAGCCGGGAGCTTCTATGGCTACACCTTC.

This chain connects TRBV2 to TRBJ1-1; possibly TRBD1 for D (5 bases). The CDR3 runs 15 residues. Germline V CDR1 and CDR2: SNHLY, FYNNEI. Trimming took off 6 bases at V and 4 bases at J, with 18 bases between the two ends. For the CDR3, the DNA is TGTGCCAGCAGGATACAGAACCAGGGCGGCACTGAAGCTTTCTTT. The encoded protein is CASRIQNQGGTEAFF.

The CDR3 region has the DNA TGTGCCAGTAGTAGACAGGGTAGAAGCACAGATACGCAGTATTTT. This codes for CASSRQGRSTDTQYF. The V call is TRBV19, the J call TRBJ2-3, with 7 bases fitting TRBD1. V lost 4 bases and J lost 0; bases outside the gene matches: 4. CDR3 size: 15 residues. Looked up from germline, CDR1 is LNHDA and CDR2 is SQIVND (reference sequence).

The rearrangement uses TRBV19 and TRBJ1-1, with D possibly being TRBD1 (6 bases). CDR3 length: 14 amino acids. The germline V gene has CDR1 LNHDA and CDR2 SQIVND (reference sequence). Trimming removed 3 bases at V and 1 base at J, with 9 bases between. The CDR3 DNA sequence: TGTGCCAGTAGTATCCTACAGGGGAACACTGAAGCTTTCTTT. This sequence encodes CASSILQGNTEAFF.

The rearrangement uses TRBV5-1 and TRBJ2-6; TRBD2 is a possible D gene (6 bases). Germline CDR1 SGHRS, CDR2 YFSETQ. The CDR3 length is 18 residues. The ends were cut back, 0 bases at V and 4 bases at J, with 17 bases in the middle. The CDR3 bases are TGCGCCAGCAGCTTGGCCGGGGGACTCCCAATAGGGGCCAACGTCCTGACTTTC. It is translated as CASSLAGGLPIGANVLTF.

The V gene is TRBV27, the J gene TRBJ1-2; weak D call: TRBD1 (5 bases). Looked up from germline, CDR1 is MNHEY and CDR2 is SMNVEV (reference sequence). This CDR3 contains 16 residues. Trimming shortened V by 5 bases and J by 8 bases, and 24 bases separated the two germline ends. The CDR3 protein is CASSPRRSREVGGYTF. The CDR3, as DNA: TGTGCCAGCAGTCCCCGGCGGTCCAGGGAAGTTGGAGGCTACACCTTC.

The V call is TRBV4-3, the J call TRBJ2-1; D remains ambiguous. Germline CDR1 is LGHNA and CDR2 is YSLEER. The CDR3 has 14 residues. Trimming took off 0 bases at V and 8 bases at J, with 11 bases between the two ends. Here the CDR3 DNA reads TGCGCCAGCAGCCAAGAGGAAGCGAACTATGAGCAGTTCTTC. Encoded protein: CASSQEEANYEQFF.

The chain employs TRBV7-6 and TRBJ2-7, with 8 bases identical to TRBD1. Losses at the gene ends were 6 bases for V and 3 bases for J; bases not matched to a gene: 7. CDR3 size: 14 residues. From germline, CDR1 is SGHVS and CDR2 FNYEAQ. The CDR3 DNA is TGTGCCAGCAGTGCGACAGGGGTCCTCTACGAGCAGTACTTC. Its translation is CASSATGVLYEQYF.

This clone was detected only a few times. V and J are TRBV4-1 and TRBJ1-2, with TRBD1 matching 7 bases. This CDR3 has 14 amino acids. The J segment lost 8 bases and the V segment lost 2 bases, leaving 8 bases of the junction unmatched. Germline loops: CDR1 MGHRA, CDR2 YSYEKL. The CDR3 nucleotides read TGCGCCAGCAGCCAACCCCACAGGGGCGACGGCTACACCTTC. Its translation: CASSQPHRGDGYTF.

The chain couples TRBV12-3 or TRBV12-4 to TRBJ2-5; D is unclear. This CDR3 is 11 amino acids long. V dropped 3 bases and J dropped 5 bases, with 4 bases sitting between them. The CDR3 sequence is CASSFMETQYF. The CDR3 nucleotides are TGTGCCAGCAGTTTCATGGAGACCCAGTACTTC.

The rearrangement uses TRBV4-1 and TRBJ1-2; no clear D. Per germline, CDR1 MGHRA and CDR2 YSYEKL. V was trimmed by 1 base and J by 2 bases, leaving 14 bases between them. CDR3 size: 16 residues. The CDR3 is CASSQAATERNYGYTF. The CDR3, as DNA: TGCGCCAGCAGCCAAGCCGCAACGGAGCGAAACTATGGCTACACCTTC.

CDR3 sequence reads: CASSLGLAGDWTDTQYF. In DNA form, the CDR3 reads TGTGCCAGCAGCTTAGGACTAGCGGGAGATTGGACAGATACGCAGTATTTT. The chain has TRBV7-8 and TRBJ2-3; 12 bases fit TRBD2. Germline V lookup: CDR1 SGHVS, CDR2 FQNEAQ. The V and J ends lost 1 base and 3 bases, in that order; junction bases with no gene match: 5. This CDR3 has 17 residues.

The V gene is TRBV7-9, the J gene TRBJ2-3; TRBD2 matches at 9 bases. CDR1 is SEHNR and CDR2 is FQNEAQ in the germline V gene (reference sequence). V was clipped by 11 bases and J by 1 base; unmatched bases: 7. CDR3 size: 14 residues. CDR3 sequence reads: CAGSSGAGTDTQYF. Written as DNA, the CDR3 is TGTGCCGGGTCTAGCGGGGCCGGCACAGATACGCAGTATTTT.

The chain uses TRBV5-1 and TRBJ1-2; 12 nucleotides align to TRBD1. V dropped 4 bases and J dropped 7; count of bases not matched to a gene: 8. Germline lookup yields CDR1 SGHRS and CDR2 YFSETQ. The CDR3 is 15 amino acids. DNA for the CDR3: TGCGCCAGCAGCGATCAGGGGACAGGGGGCGGTGGCTACACCTTC. Translating gives CASSDQGTGGGGYTF.